Detailed here is one TCR beta chain. Per germline, CDR1 KGHDR and CDR2 SFDVKD. The CDR3 has 12 residues. Authors' analysis steps: Reference gene primers were amplified, and this amplification served to estimate nucleated cell counts. Assay used: immunoSEQ multiplex PCR; TCRdb lists only in-frame clones, some missing. Clone size and V and J calls were adopted from that table, with D and trimming inferred from the DNA. The sample has 200,000 to 250,000 clones, approximately 86% seen once. This sample was taken from a study of blood T cell repertoires in COVID-19. As for the study in general: COVID-19 samples collected from the United States, Italy and Spain covered acute and convalescent phases. Sample material is recorded as cDNA or gDNA derived from T cells, B-cell-depleted T cells, or PBMCs.

The sequence was obtained from a woman in her twenties or thirties who had recovered from COVID-19. The sample consisted of peripheral blood. V is TRBV24-1 and J is TRBJ2-3; 7 bases line up with TRBD1. CDR3 in DNA: TGTGCGACCGGGACAGGCACAGATACGCAGTATTTT. This gives the protein CATGTGTDTQYF.